A single sample gave rise to the 7 T cell receptor beta chains below, sequenced in a study of Ad26.COV2.S vaccination and SARS-CoV-2 variants. As for treatment: roughly 18 received Ad26.COV2.S at low or high dose, single or two shots; 5 received placebo; per-sample allocation not given. Day 63 after the first injection of vaccine or placebo was the sampling time. Clones were sequenced by immunoSEQ multiplex PCR, and TCRdb holds only the in-frame ones, with some missing. The data hold approximately 420,000 clones, with about 85% observed a single time. Sequenced here: peripheral blood, sampled in a trial of Ad26.COV2.S vaccine versus placebo. The receptors were sampled from a person between 18 and 65 years old who received the Ad26.COV2.S COVID-19 vaccine or a placebo.

CDR3 DNA: TGTGCCAGCAGCCCAGCGGTCGGGGTCCCCACTGAAGCTTTCTTT. Amino acids: CASSPAVGVPTEAFF. This chain uses TRBV5-8 with TRBJ1-1, with unresolved D. Germline CDR1 and CDR2: SGHTS and YDEGEE. This CDR3 is built from 15 residues. Between the trimmed V and J ends, which lost 4 bases and 4 bases, there was a span of 17 bases.

A single count supports this clone. The chain has TRBV3-1 (or the pseudogene TRBV3-2) and TRBJ2-5; D may correspond to TRBD1 or TRBD2 (6 bases each). Germline values: CDR1 LGHDT, CDR2 YNNKEL (reference sequence). This CDR3 has 16 residues. V was cut by 0 bases and J by 2 bases, with 13 bases left in between. The CDR3 protein is CASSQERGAWQETQYF. CDR3 nucleotides: TGTGCCAGCAGCCAAGAGAGGGGGGCCTGGCAAGAGACCCAGTACTTC.

This chain connects TRBV5-6 to TRBJ1-1; D remains ambiguous. V lost 3 bases to trimming and J lost 8 bases, with 14 bases between them. Per the germline V gene, CDR1 is SGHDT and CDR2 is YYEEEE. This CDR3 has 13 residues. Written as DNA, the CDR3 is TGTGCCAGCAGCTGGATGACGGGAAACGAAGCTTTCTTT. Its protein is CASSWMTGNEAFF.

This clone showed up just a few times. The rearrangement joins TRBV18 to TRBJ2-7; 9 positions agree with TRBD1. The germline V gene has CDR1 KGHSH and CDR2 LQKENI. The CDR3 is 15 amino acids. J gave up 2 bases and V 0 bases, and 2 bases lay outside the gene matches. The DNA of the CDR3 is TGTGCCAGCTCACCACCGGACAGGGGACCCTACGAGCAGTACTTC. It is translated as CASSPPDRGPYEQYF.

The chain links TRBV6-6 to TRBJ1-2; no firm D call. The V gene's germline CDR1 is MNHNY and CDR2 SVGAGI (reference sequence). This CDR3 comprises 13 residues. The V end was cut by 6 bases, the J end by 2 bases, with 10 bases between. CDR3 residues: CASRPTENYGYTF. The CDR3 coding sequence is TGTGCCAGCAGGCCGACGGAGAACTATGGCTACACCTTC.

This clone was seen a few times. The chain uses TRBV6-1 and TRBJ1-1; the match to TRBD1 covers 10 bases. Per the germline V gene, CDR1 is MNHNS and CDR2 is SASEGT. V shed 2 bases and J 3 bases; nucleotides not matched to a gene: 3. The CDR3 totals 15 residues. As DNA, the CDR3 is TGTGCCAGCAGTGAACTGACAGGGGGCTACACTGAAGCTTTCTTT. This translates into CASSELTGGYTEAFF.

The chain joins TRBV5-1 to TRBJ2-3, with D possibly matching TRBD1 (5 bases). CDR3 length equals 14 residues. Germline CDR1 reads SGHRS; CDR2 reads YFSETQ. V dropped 5 bases and J dropped 0 bases, with 10 bases sitting between them. CDR3 loop: CASSSGHSTDTQYF. The CDR3 bases are TGCGCCAGCAGTTCAGGACATAGCACAGATACGCAGTATTTT.